The 15 T cell receptor beta chains in this list originate from one sample, sequenced in a study of T cells expressing NK-cell markers. TCRdb re-called the 5' RACE reads and gives one entry per CDR3 protein, without DNA. The sample's table shows 550,000 to 600,000 distinct CDR3 sequences. Sequencing was done on a sample of blood T cells: a sorted CD56 or NKG2C T cell subset, CD4+ or CD8+ T cells, or bulk PBMC T cells (not recorded which). These receptors were obtained from a young man in good health.

The rearrangement links TRBV5-1 to TRBJ2-5. Germline CDR1 is SGHRS and CDR2 is YFSETQ. The CDR3 is 12 amino acids. CDR3 in amino acids: CASSLAQETQYF.

The rearrangement links TRBV7-8 to TRBJ2-5. Germline CDR1 SGHVS, CDR2 FQNEAQ. The length of the CDR3 is 14 residues. The CDR3 is CASSFLHNQETQYF.

V and J are TRBV2 and TRBJ2-2; TCRdb picks TRBD2, but there is no DNA to check that call. The V gene's germline CDR1 is SNHLY and CDR2 FYNNEI. The CDR3 runs to 14 residues. The CDR3 here is CASSKLAGTGELFF.

The V gene is TRBV12-3 or TRBV12-4, the J gene TRBJ1-5. The CDR3 is 16 amino acids. The CDR3 reads CASSLALSRHNQPQHF.

The V call is TRBV6-5, the J call TRBJ2-2; TCRdb gives TRBD2 as the D gene, but with no DNA this cannot be confirmed. CDR1 is MNHEY, CDR2 SVGAGI, per germline. This CDR3 contains 15 residues. The chain's CDR3 is CASPTARLNTGELFF.

This sequence joins TRBV29-1 and TRBJ2-1; TCRdb selects TRBD1, and the lack of DNA leaves this call unchecked. Germline loops: CDR1 SQVTM, CDR2 ANQGSEA. This CDR3 has 15 residues. The CDR3 loop is CSATSGTGGRNEQFF.

CDR3 amino acids: CASSQEFRGTGDPYEQYF. J is TRBJ2-7 and V is TRBV4-2; TCRdb picks TRBD1, but there is no DNA to check that call. CDR1 and CDR2 from the germline V gene are LGHNA and YNFKEQ. CDR3 length: 18 residues.

The chain couples TRBV7-9 to TRBJ2-1; TCRdb designates TRBD2, a call that cannot be tested without DNA. This CDR3 is 17 amino acids long. The germline gives CDR1 SEHNR, CDR2 FQNEAQ (reference sequence). The CDR3 loop is CASSLGALGRTNNEQFF.

This chain uses TRBV30 with TRBJ2-1; the TCRdb D gene call, TRBD2, has no DNA to confirm it. The CDR3 has 13 residues. Germline V gene lookup returns CDR1 GTSNPN and CDR2 SVGIG (reference sequence). CDR3: CAFSTLVYNEQFF.

The J gene is TRBJ2-2, the V gene TRBV11-2; TCRdb returns TRBD1, unconfirmable since there is no DNA. The CDR3 consists of 17 residues. Germline loops: CDR1 SGHAT, CDR2 FQNNGV. CDR3 protein: CASSLVRGGQGPGELFF.

The J gene is TRBJ2-1, the V gene TRBV5-1; TCRdb returns TRBD1, unconfirmable since there is no DNA. The CDR3 runs to 16 residues. The V gene's germline CDR1 is SGHRS and CDR2 YFSETQ. The CDR3 sequence: CASSLRGGPGANEQFF.

This chain links TRBV24-1 with TRBJ2-1; TCRdb designates TRBD1, a call that cannot be tested without DNA. The length of the CDR3 is 16 residues. Germline V gene sequence: CDR1 KGHDR, CDR2 SFDVKD. CDR3 loop: CATSDPGTDNLDEQFF.

This chain joins TRBV5-1 and TRBJ2-1; TCRdb's D call, TRBD2, is unchecked because there is no DNA. Germline assignment: CDR1 SGHRS and CDR2 YFSETQ. This CDR3 has 18 amino acids. The CDR3 reads CASSLTPGLAGSYNEQFF.

The chain uses TRBV7-9 and TRBJ2-3. The CDR3 is 13 residues long. Germline lookup yields CDR1 SEHNR and CDR2 FQNEAQ (reference sequence). CDR3 region: CASTTWGTDTQYF. Supplemented by reference TRBV7-9 and TRBJ2-3, the full variable domain reads DTGVSQNPRHKITKRGQNVTFRCDPISEHNRLYWYRQTLGQGPEFLTYFQNEAQLEKSRLLSDRFSAERPKGSFSTLEIQRTEQGDSAMYLCASTTWGTDTQYFGPGTRLTVL.

The rearrangement uses TRBV2 and TRBJ1-3. This CDR3 spans 16 amino acids. Germline V CDR1 and CDR2: SNHLY, FYNNEI. This CDR3 is CASSKGTALGGNTIYF.